Described below is a single TCR beta chain sequence and its context. In the original workflow: Estimation of nucleated cell counts was performed using reference gene primer amplification. The repertoire was sequenced with immunoSEQ multiplex PCR; TCRdb's copy has only in-frame clones and lacks some. The V and J calls and the clone size are those of that table, but D and trimming were determined from the DNA. The sample yields around 85,000 clones, around 88% seen once. The source of the sample is a study of blood T cell repertoires in COVID-19. Overall study context: Samples representing acute and convalescent COVID-19 were sourced from the United States, Italy and Spain. Sample material is recorded as cDNA or gDNA derived from T cells, B-cell-depleted T cells, or PBMCs.

Germline-derived CDR1 and CDR2 are LGHDT and YNNKEL (reference sequence). The V end lost 0 bases, the J end lost 7 bases, and 12 bases lay between the germline ends. The CDR3 sequence is 15 residues long. The source of this sequence is a man in his 60s with acute or convalescent COVID-19. Sequenced sample: peripheral blood. This chain joins TRBV3-1 (or the pseudogene TRBV3-2) and TRBJ1-4, with D unresolved. The CDR3 DNA sequence: TGTGCCAGCAGCCAAGATGTGGGTCGAGGTGAAAAACTGTTTTTT. Translating it yields CASSQDVGRGEKLFF.